These 24 T cell receptor beta chains originate from one sample sequenced in a study of human T cells and chemical hapten exposure. Using its own MiXCR run on the RACE reads, TCRdb lists one record per CDR3 protein. This sample has 55,000 to 75,000 distinct CDR3 sequences, with around an eighth found just once. Time point: patch test 3, about 24 weeks after DPC sensitization. Treatment defined: therapeutic diphenylcyclopropenone sensitization with weekly scalp DPC. The sequenced sample was whole blood, obtained in connection with sensitization to the hapten diphenylcyclopropenone (DPC). These receptors all stem from a man aged 25 to 40 with alopecia areata. Some clones in this sample may be carry-over from other donors' samples.

The sample holds a few counts of this clonotype. This chain joins TRBV7-6 and TRBJ2-1; D tentatively fits TRBD1 or TRBD2 (5 bases each). Germline assignment: CDR1 SGHVS and CDR2 FNYEAQ. The CDR3 sequence is 15 residues long. Trimming removed 1 base at V and 7 bases at J, with 14 bases between. The DNA of the CDR3 is TGTGCCAGCAGCTTAGGTGGGACCCCTTTTAATGAGCAGTTCTTC. Amino acids: CASSLGGTPFNEQFF.

This sequence joins TRBV7-9 and TRBJ2-5, with D unresolved. There are 13 residues in the CDR3. V lost 1 base and J 5 bases, leaving 8 bases between the germline ends. The V gene's germline CDR1 is SEHNR and CDR2 FQNEAQ (reference sequence). CDR3 region: CASSLDLGETQYF. CDR3 bases: TGTGCCAGCAGCTTAGATTTGGGGGAGACCCAGTACTTC.

Many counts were recorded for this clonotype. The V call is TRBV20-1, the J call TRBJ1-6; the D is unclear. V was cut by 6 bases and J by 4 bases, with 13 bases left in between. The germline V gene has CDR1 DFQATT and CDR2 SNEGSKA (reference sequence). The CDR3 covers 14 residues. As DNA, the CDR3 is TGCAGTGCATTGGTTGGGCCTTATAATTCACCCCTCCACTTT. This codes for CSALVGPYNSPLHF.

The sample holds a few counts of this clonotype. The rearrangement links TRBV3-1 to TRBJ2-7; D gene ambiguous. Germline V gene sequence: CDR1 LGHDT, CDR2 YNNKEL (reference sequence). V lost 2 bases, J lost 2 bases, and 13 bases lay in between. This CDR3 is 15 amino acids long. This chain's CDR3 is CASSQNEGPAYEQYF. In DNA form, the CDR3 reads TGTGCCAGCAGCCAAAATGAAGGGCCCGCCTACGAGCAGTACTTC.

This chain links TRBV6-2 or TRBV6-3 with TRBJ1-1; no reliable D call. V lost 7 bases and J lost 3, with 12 bases in between. The CDR3 totals 13 residues. Germline CDR1 reads MNHEY; CDR2 reads SVGEGT. The CDR3 sequence is CASTHNHYTEAFF. The CDR3 DNA reads as TGTGCCAGCACCCATAACCACTACACTGAAGCTTTCTTT.

The chain employs TRBV14 and TRBJ2-1, with D unresolved. V gave up 4 bases and J gave up 13 bases, with 14 bases separating them. Per germline, CDR1 SGHDN and CDR2 FVKESK. The CDR3 is 12 amino acids. The CDR3 spells CASSLHLIPQFF. As DNA, the CDR3 is TGTGCCAGCAGCCTCCATCTGATCCCTCAGTTCTTC. The full variable domain, in which reference TRBV14 and TRBJ2-1 provide the parts outside the CDR3, is EAGVTQFPSHSVIEKGQTVTLRCDPISGHDNLYWYRRVMGKEIKFLLHFVKESKQDESGMPNNRFLAERTGGTYSTLKVQPAELEDSGVYFCASSLHLIPQFFGPGTRLTVL.

The chain has TRBV28 and TRBJ2-4; D remains ambiguous. V gave up 6 bases and J gave up 3 bases, with 0 bases separating them. The CDR3 runs 10 residues. Per the germline V gene, CDR1 is MDHEN and CDR2 is SYDVKM. CDR3 coding DNA: TGTGCCAGCAGCAAAAACATTCAGTACTTC. This codes for CASSKNIQYF.

This clonotype was recorded at least ten times. The J gene is TRBJ2-3, the V gene TRBV6-2 or TRBV6-3; 7 bases map to TRBD2. Looked up from germline, CDR1 is MNHEY and CDR2 is SVGEGT. The CDR3 is 19 residues long. J was trimmed by 0 bases and V by 2 bases; bases with no gene match: 14. In nucleotides, the CDR3 is TGTGCCAGCAGTTACGGGCGGGGGAAAAAAGATCGTAGCACAGATACGCAGTATTTT. It translates to CASSYGRGKKDRSTDTQYF.

This clonotype came up a few times. This chain's CDR3 is CSVPRQGANTGELFF. DNA of the CDR3: TGCAGTGTTCCCCGACAGGGGGCGAACACCGGGGAGCTGTTTTTT. The V call is TRBV20-1, the J call TRBJ2-2; 9 nucleotides match TRBD1. The V gene's germline CDR1 is DFQATT and CDR2 SNEGSKA (reference sequence). Losses at the gene ends were 7 bases for V and 0 bases for J; bases not matched to a gene: 6. CDR3 length equals 15 residues.

This chain connects TRBV29-1 to TRBJ2-6; maybe TRBD1 (6 bases). This CDR3 contains 21 residues. The V and J ends lost 6 bases and 2 bases respectively, with 32 bases between them. Per the germline V gene, CDR1 is SQVTM and CDR2 is ANQGSEA. The CDR3 loop is CSVLSHQLRDITGPGANVLTF. The CDR3 bases are TGCAGCGTCCTTTCCCACCAGCTCCGGGACATTACAGGGCCTGGGGCCAACGTCCTGACTTTC.

CDR3 coding DNA: TGTGCCAGCAGTTACTCCGGCAGGGTTGAAGCACTGAGCTCCTACAATGAGCAGTTCTTC. Translation: CASSYSGRVEALSSYNEQFF. The V gene is TRBV6-2 or TRBV6-3, the J gene TRBJ2-1, with D perhaps matching TRBD1 (5 bases). V was cut by 0 bases and J by 0 bases, with 21 bases left in between. The CDR3 spans 20 residues. Germline V gives CDR1 MNHEY, CDR2 SVGEGT.

This clonotype was seen a handful of times. The CDR3 protein is CASSTRGTGTEAFF. In DNA form, the CDR3 reads TGTGCCAGCAGTACCCGGGGGACGGGCACTGAAGCTTTCTTT. The chain links TRBV25-1 to TRBJ1-1; TRBD1 might be the D (5 bases). The V gene lost 5 bases and the J gene lost 4 bases, with 14 bases spanning the gap. Germline lookup yields CDR1 MGHDK and CDR2 SYGVNS. The CDR3 covers 14 residues.

The CDR3 reads CASSLRSGNTEAFF. The CDR3 nucleotides are TGTGCCAGCAGCTTAAGGTCTGGTAACACTGAAGCTTTCTTT. V gene TRBV11-2 combines with J gene TRBJ1-1; unclear D gene. Per the germline V gene, CDR1 is SGHAT and CDR2 is FQNNGV. V lost 2 bases to trimming and J lost 2 bases, with 9 bases between them. The CDR3 extends over 14 amino acids.

This clonotype has only a few counts. The V and J genes are TRBV19 and TRBJ1-2; tentatively, D is TRBD1 (6 bases). CDR3 size: 13 residues. Trimming removed 4 bases from V and 8 bases from J, with 14 bases in between. Germline V CDR1 and CDR2: LNHDA, SQIVND (reference sequence). The CDR3 coding sequence is TGTGCCAGTAGTACACAACAGGGTAGGGGCTACACCTTC. It translates to CASSTQQGRGYTF.

The V and J genes are TRBV27 and TRBJ2-7; D gene uncertain. V lost 3 bases, J lost 3 bases, and 12 bases lay in between. CDR1 and CDR2 from the germline V gene are MNHEY and SMNVEV (reference sequence). This CDR3 has 14 amino acids. CDR3 nucleotide sequence: TGTGCCAGCAGTTTGAGGCCTGCATACTACGAGCAGTACTTC. This translates into CASSLRPAYYEQYF.

The gene calls are TRBV28 and TRBJ2-5, with 8 bases lining up with TRBD2. The CDR3 contains 15 residues. Germline V gene data show CDR1 as MDHEN and CDR2 as SYDVKM. J gave up 5 bases and V 2 bases, and 7 bases lay outside the gene matches. CDR3 loop: CASSLAGGASETQYF. The CDR3, as DNA: TGTGCCAGCAGTTTAGCCGGGGGGGCCTCTGAGACCCAGTACTTC.

This rearrangement joins TRBV20-1 to TRBJ2-3; 9 nucleotides agree with TRBD2. CDR1 DFQATT and CDR2 SNEGSKA come from the germline V gene (reference sequence). The V gene end was trimmed by 4 bases and the J gene end by 1 base; junction bases not matched to a gene: 6. The CDR3 is made up of 15 amino acids. CDR3 bases: TGCAGTGCTAAACCGGAGCGGGGGGGCACAGATACGCAGTATTTT. Amino acid sequence: CSAKPERGGTDTQYF.

There are a few counts of this clonotype. The chain uses TRBV9 and TRBJ1-2; 8 nucleotides line up with TRBD1. This CDR3 has 16 amino acids. Per the germline V gene, CDR1 is SGDLS and CDR2 is YYNGEE. J was trimmed by 2 bases and V by 4 bases; bases with no gene match: 10. The CDR3 sequence: CASSRGAGGDNYGYTF. The CDR3 nucleotides are TGTGCCAGCAGCCGAGGGGCAGGGGGCGACAACTATGGCTACACCTTC.

V is TRBV27 and J is TRBJ2-3; weak D call: TRBD1 (6 bases). The V end was cut by 2 bases, the J end by 4 bases, with 13 bases between. Per the germline V gene, CDR1 is MNHEY and CDR2 is SMNVEV (reference sequence). The CDR3 length is 15 residues. The CDR3 sequence is CASSLEGGEADTQYF. Written as DNA, the CDR3 is TGTGCCAGCAGTTTAGAAGGGGGAGAGGCAGATACGCAGTATTTT.

The chain recombines TRBV5-6 with TRBJ1-4, with D unclear. V was cut by 3 bases and J by 13 bases, with 16 bases left in between. Germline V gene lookup returns CDR1 SGHDT and CDR2 YYEEEE. The CDR3 loop spans 13 amino acids. The CDR3 protein is CASSSRALSGLFF. The CDR3 bases are TGTGCCAGCAGCTCCCGGGCCCTGAGCGGACTGTTTTTT.

Many counts were recorded for this clonotype. The chain combines TRBV29-1 with TRBJ2-1; D could derive from TRBD1 or TRBD2 (5 bases each). The V gene lost 5 bases and the J gene lost 1 base, with 18 bases spanning the gap. The germline V gene encodes CDR1 SQVTM and CDR2 ANQGSEA. The CDR3 is made up of 16 amino acids. The CDR3 reads CSVNSLRDGSYNEQFF. The CDR3 nucleotides read TGCAGCGTTAATTCCCTCCGGGACGGATCCTACAATGAGCAGTTCTTC.

In its sample, this clonotype was seen many times. The chain uses TRBV7-3 and TRBJ2-5; TRBD1 agrees at 8 bases. V shed 5 bases, J shed 5 bases, and the junction held 4 bases outside the gene matches. Germline V gene data show CDR1 as SGHTA and CDR2 as FQGTGA. This CDR3 comprises 13 residues. CDR3 loop: CASSPRQGETQYF. The CDR3 nucleotides read TGTGCCAGCAGCCCTCGACAGGGGGAGACCCAGTACTTC. The variable domain in full, completed from reference TRBV7-3 and TRBJ2-5, reads GAGVSQTPSNKVTEKGKYVELRCDPISGHTALYWYRQSLGQGPEFLIYFQGTGAADDSGLPNDRFFAVRPEGSVSTLKIQRTERGDSAVYLCASSPRQGETQYFGPGTRLLVL.

This clonotype occurred many times. The gene calls are TRBV28 and TRBJ1-2; D is undetermined. The germline gives CDR1 MDHEN, CDR2 SYDVKM. The CDR3 sequence is 13 residues long. The V end was cut by 10 bases, the J end by 8 bases, with 20 bases between. CDR3 bases: TGTGCCACTCCAGTTTATAACAGATCGGGCTACACCTTC. Translated, it gives CATPVYNRSGYTF.

This clonotype appeared many times. The V call is TRBV24-1, the J call TRBJ2-7, with D perhaps matching TRBD2 (6 bases). The length of the CDR3 is 15 residues. Trimming left V 2 bases short and J 7 bases short, with 17 bases between. Germline V CDR1 and CDR2: KGHDR, SFDVKD. The CDR3 DNA is TGTGCCACCAGTGATTCACGGGGACTTACCGGAGAGCAGTACTTC. This encodes CATSDSRGLTGEQYF.